This T cell receptor beta chain was retrieved from a study of blood T cell repertoires in COVID-19. Study context: PBMCs, B-cell-depleted T cells, or T cells provided the cDNA or gDNA that made up the material.

There are 15 residues in the CDR3. Trimming left V 0 bases short and J 11 bases short, with 18 bases between. Germline values: CDR1 MGHRA, CDR2 YSYEKL. Original processing methods: Researchers report that nucleated cell counts were estimated from reference gene primer amplification. Only in-frame clones appear in the TCRdb table, and some are missing; sequencing was by immunoSEQ multiplex PCR. That table is the source of V, J and clone size, and D and trimming were worked out from the DNA. The sample includes some 150,000 clones, roughly nine tenths of them seen just once. This receptor was obtained from a woman in her sixties or seventies with active COVID-19. V is TRBV4-1 and J is TRBJ2-3; D uncertain. The material sequenced was peripheral blood. CDR3 amino acids: CASSQDLLPTARQYF. The CDR3 region has the DNA TGCGCCAGCAGCCAAGATCTATTGCCTACCGCAAGGCAGTATTTT.